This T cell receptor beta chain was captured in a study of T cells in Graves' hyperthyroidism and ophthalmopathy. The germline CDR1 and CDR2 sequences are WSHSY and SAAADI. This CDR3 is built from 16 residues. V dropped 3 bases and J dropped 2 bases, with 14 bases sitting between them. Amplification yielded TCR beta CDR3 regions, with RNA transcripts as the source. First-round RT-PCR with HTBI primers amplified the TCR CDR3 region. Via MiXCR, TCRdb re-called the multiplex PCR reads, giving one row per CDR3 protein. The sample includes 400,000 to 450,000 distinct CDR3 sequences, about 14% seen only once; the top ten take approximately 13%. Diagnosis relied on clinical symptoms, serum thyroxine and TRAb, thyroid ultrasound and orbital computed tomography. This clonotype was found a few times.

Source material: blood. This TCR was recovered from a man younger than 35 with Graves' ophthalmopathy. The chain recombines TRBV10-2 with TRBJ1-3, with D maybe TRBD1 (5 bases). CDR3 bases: TGCGCCAGCAGTGACCGCGGCAGGGCCGCTGGAAACACCATATATTTT. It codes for CASSDRGRAAGNTIYF.